The clone carrying this T cell receptor beta chain was seen a handful of times. These data originate in a study of blood T cell repertoires in COVID-19. Categorization into cohorts depended on clinical history that participants reported. Cohort 3 donors counted as recovered after two negative PCRs, clearance, or resolved symptoms. Germline loops: CDR1 MNHNS, CDR2 SASEGT. CDR3 length: 15 amino acids. V was cut by 0 bases and J by 6 bases, with 12 bases left in between. This table comes from immunoSEQ multiplex PCR, and its TCRdb copy is limited to in-frame clones, with some not included. Of approximately 310,000 clones listed, around 85% are singletons.

The chain links TRBV6-1 to TRBJ1-5, with D possibly being TRBD1 (5 bases). The sequence was collected from a man aged 25-40 years who had recovered from COVID-19. Input material: PBMCs or T cells enriched from blood (not recorded which). The DNA of the CDR3 is TGTGCCAGCAGTGAAGCTTCCGGGGGAAGTCAGCCCCAGCATTTT. Translated: CASSEASGGSQPQHF.